The 10 T cell receptor beta chains below come from one sample, sequenced in a study of blood T cell repertoires in COVID-19. Sequenced by immunoSEQ multiplex PCR; TCRdb stores in-frame clones only, minus some. This table has tens of thousands of clones, 90% to 95% appearing once. The sequenced material came from peripheral blood. These TCRs come from a woman aged 45-59 years in a cohort sampled during active COVID-19.

The V call is TRBV19, the J call TRBJ2-5; 7 nucleotides agree with TRBD2. The ends lost 1 base at V and 4 bases at J; junction bases unmatched: 0. The germline gives CDR1 LNHDA, CDR2 SQIVND (reference sequence). The CDR3 consists of 13 residues. CDR3 amino acids: CASSIAGGETQYF. CDR3 bases: TGTGCCAGTAGTATAGCGGGGGGAGAGACCCAGTACTTC.

The chain couples TRBV9 to TRBJ2-7; D not certain. V was shortened by 4 bases and J by 4 bases, with 21 bases between the two germline ends. This CDR3 comprises 16 residues. CDR1 and CDR2 (germline): SGDLS, YYNGEE. The CDR3 DNA follows: TGTGCCAGCAGCCCGACGACTCAGCCACCTTATTACGAGCAGTACTTC. Residues: CASSPTTQPPYYEQYF. Together with reference TRBV9 and TRBJ2-7, the CDR3 gives the full variable domain: DSGVTQTPKHLITATGQRVTLRCSPRSGDLSVYWYQQSLDQGLQFLIQYYNGEERAKGNILERFSAQQFPDLHSELNLSSLELGDSALYFCASSPTTQPPYYEQYFGPGTRLTVT.

The chain joins TRBV6-5 to TRBJ1-1; D might be TRBD1 (5 bases). The CDR3 loop spans 13 amino acids. Germline V CDR1 and CDR2: MNHEY, SVGAGI. V lost 7 bases to trimming and J lost 1 base, with 10 bases between them. The CDR3 DNA reads TGTGCCAGCACACGTCAGGGGAACACTGAAGCTTTCTTT. Encoded protein: CASTRQGNTEAFF.

This chain uses TRBV30 with TRBJ1-2; tentative D call: TRBD1 (5 bases). Trimming left V 0 bases short and J 4 bases short, with 9 bases between. The CDR3 length is 13 residues. Germline V gives CDR1 GTSNPN, CDR2 SVGIG (reference sequence). The CDR3 DNA reads TGTGCCTGGAGTGTACAGGCGATCTATGGCTACACCTTC. The encoded protein is CAWSVQAIYGYTF.

The V gene is TRBV18, the J gene TRBJ1-6; 9 bases align to TRBD1. With 2 bases clipped from V and 7 bases from J, the junction kept 3 bases outside the gene matches. The V gene's germline CDR1 is KGHSH and CDR2 LQKENI. The CDR3 consists of 15 residues. The chain's CDR3 is CASSPGTGQNSPLHF. DNA for the CDR3: TGTGCCAGCTCACCAGGGACAGGGCAGAATTCACCCCTCCACTTT.

V gene TRBV6-5 combines with J gene TRBJ2-1; 7 bases are shared with TRBD2. Germline V gene sequence: CDR1 MNHEY, CDR2 SVGAGI. Trimming removed 5 bases from V and 7 bases from J; junction bases left unmatched: 11. This CDR3 has 15 residues. The DNA of the CDR3 is TGTGCCAGCAGTATCCGACTAGCTGATTCTAATGAGCAGTTCTTC. Translating gives CASSIRLADSNEQFF.

This clone was seen only once. J is TRBJ2-1 and V is TRBV7-3, with 8 bases lining up with TRBD1. The V segment lost 4 bases and the J segment 9 bases; nucleotides outside the gene matches: 8. This CDR3 comprises 14 residues. Germline CDR1 is SGHTA and CDR2 is FQGTGA. This CDR3 is CASSSSGQGGEQFF. CDR3 nucleotides: TGTGCCAGCAGCTCCTCCGGACAGGGTGGTGAGCAGTTCTTC. Filled out from reference TRBV7-3 and TRBJ2-1, the complete variable domain reads GAGVSQTPSNKVTEKGKYVELRCDPISGHTALYWYRQSLGQGPEFLIYFQGTGAADDSGLPNDRFFAVRPEGSVSTLKIQRTERGDSAVYLCASSSSGQGGEQFFGPGTRLTVL.

The chain has TRBV6-1 and TRBJ1-5; 7 bases agree with TRBD1. Losses at the gene ends were 3 bases for V and 0 bases for J; bases not matched to a gene: 8. Germline V gene data show CDR1 as MNHNS and CDR2 as SASEGT. This CDR3 contains 17 residues. The CDR3 loop reads CASSDTRTGLSNQPQHF. CDR3 nucleotide sequence: TGTGCCAGCAGTGACACCCGGACAGGCCTTAGCAATCAGCCCCAGCATTTT.

The chain recombines TRBV3-1 (or the pseudogene TRBV3-2) with TRBJ2-2; 8 bases are shared with TRBD1. Germline CDR1 and CDR2: LGHDT and YNNKEL (reference sequence). The V gene end was trimmed by 1 base and the J gene end by 7 bases; junction bases not matched to a gene: 8. The CDR3 runs to 16 residues. The CDR3, as DNA: TGTGCCAGCAGCCAAGGGTCAGGGGGCGCGATCGGGGAGCTGTTTTTT. As protein: CASSQGSGGAIGELFF.

CDR3 sequence (DNA): TGTGCCAGCAGCTCCCCTCAATCGGGGGTGGAGACCCAGTACTTC. It codes for CASSSPQSGVETQYF. The chain joins TRBV7-9 to TRBJ2-5, with D perhaps matching TRBD2 (6 bases). Per germline, CDR1 SEHNR and CDR2 FQNEAQ (reference sequence). CDR3 size: 15 residues. Trimming removed 4 bases from V and 5 bases from J, with 17 bases in between.